At least ten counts were recorded for the clone carrying this TCR beta chain. Alongside a J-beta primer mix, a sample-barcoded 5' primer served in a second PCR lasting 7 to 11 cycles. TCRdb independently ran MiXCR on the 5' RACE reads; one entry per CDR3 protein. The repertoire holds around 1,800,000 distinct CDR3 sequences, with 39% as singletons. These data originate in a study of blood T cells in healthy people across ages. Germline-derived CDR1 and CDR2 are SGHVS and FNYEAQ. The CDR3 is made up of 18 amino acids. The V gene end was trimmed by 5 bases and the J gene end by 3 bases; junction bases not matched to a gene: 10. The donors, healthy Caucasians from Russia, were aged roughly 6 to 100. Total RNA was extracted at no less than 5.5 micrograms per sample.

Source material: blood. This receptor was identified in a human donor in good health. The chain employs TRBV7-6 and TRBJ2-1; TRBD2 matches 13 bases. CDR3 DNA: TGTGCCAGCAGCCCGCACCCCGGGACTAGCGGGATCTACAATGAGCAGTTCTTC. Translating gives CASSPHPGTSGIYNEQFF.